Following are 14 T cell receptor beta chains from one sample sequenced in a study of blood T cell repertoires in COVID-19. Clones were sequenced by immunoSEQ multiplex PCR, and TCRdb holds only the in-frame ones, with some missing. The sample shows around 100,000 clones, roughly nine tenths of them seen only once. Sequencing input: peripheral blood. The receptors derive from a human donor with active COVID-19. The donor label of this sample is uncertain.

In this sample, this clone turned up once. The chain carries TRBV9 and TRBJ2-5; tentatively, D is TRBD1 (6 bases). Germline-derived CDR1 and CDR2 are SGDLS and YYNGEE. This CDR3 contains 13 residues. Trimming took off 1 base at V and 4 bases at J, with 8 bases between the two ends. The CDR3 loop reads CASSVTGTETQYF. CDR3 in DNA: TGTGCCAGCAGCGTAACAGGGACAGAGACCCAGTACTTC.

V is TRBV19 and J is TRBJ1-4; D may be TRBD1 (5 bases). This CDR3 is built from 15 residues. The germline V and J ends were trimmed by 5 bases and 1 base, with 11 bases remaining between them. Germline V CDR1 and CDR2: LNHDA, SQIVND (reference sequence). CDR3 sequence: CASSPRQGTNEKLFF. As DNA, the CDR3 is TGTGCCAGTAGTCCTCGGCAGGGAACTAATGAAAAACTGTTTTTT.

V is TRBV9 and J is TRBJ1-1, with D unclear. Trimming left V 4 bases short and J 2 bases short, with 9 bases between. Germline CDR1 and CDR2: SGDLS and YYNGEE. The CDR3 contains 13 residues. The chain's CDR3 is CASSPPLNTEAFF. CDR3 DNA: TGTGCCAGCAGCCCCCCACTAAACACTGAAGCTTTCTTT.

V gene TRBV4-2 combines with J gene TRBJ2-7; 10 bases map to TRBD1. CDR1 is LGHNA, CDR2 YNFKEQ, per germline. The CDR3 spans 13 residues. The junction had 1 base not matched to a gene; V was cut back by 3 bases and J by 5 bases. The CDR3 nucleotides read TGTGCCAGCAGCCAGACAGGGGGCAACGAGCAGTACTTC. Translation: CASSQTGGNEQYF.

This sequence joins TRBV7-8 and TRBJ2-1, with D possibly being TRBD2 (6 bases). CDR3 size: 15 residues. The germline V gene has CDR1 SGHVS and CDR2 FQNEAQ. V dropped 5 bases and J dropped 2 bases, with 13 bases sitting between them. The CDR3 reads CASSPRDWTYNEQFF. CDR3 nucleotide sequence: TGTGCCAGCAGCCCTAGGGACTGGACCTACAATGAGCAGTTCTTC. Full variable domain (outside the CDR3, taken from reference TRBV7-8 and TRBJ2-1): GAGVSQSPRYKVAKRGQDVALRCDPISGHVSLFWYQQALGQGPEFLTYFQNEAQLDKSGLPSDRFFAERPEGSVSTLKIQRTQQEDSAVYLCASSPRDWTYNEQFFGPGTRLTVL.

This clone was found once. The chain carries TRBV10-3 and TRBJ2-2, with 12 bases lining up with TRBD1. The CDR3 contains 17 residues. CDR1 is ENHRY and CDR2 is SYGVKD in the germline V gene. With 5 bases clipped from V and 7 bases from J, the junction kept 11 bases outside the gene matches. CDR3 residues: CAISKKGTGGANGELFF. The DNA for the CDR3 is TGTGCCATCAGTAAAAAAGGGACAGGGGGCGCTAACGGGGAGCTGTTTTTT.

The chain joins TRBV5-4 to TRBJ2-5; 7 bases map to TRBD1. The CDR3 extends over 13 amino acids. V lost 4 bases, J lost 5 bases, and 5 bases stayed unmatched. Germline lookup yields CDR1 SGHNT and CDR2 YYREEE (reference sequence). DNA for the CDR3: TGTGCCAGCAGCATAGACAGGGCGGAGACCCAGTACTTC. This translates into CASSIDRAETQYF.

Only one count was recorded for this clone. The rearrangement uses TRBV4-3 and TRBJ1-2; 9 nucleotides line up with TRBD1. Germline CDR1 reads LGHNA; CDR2 reads YSLEER. This CDR3 comprises 13 residues. Germline trimming cut 4 bases from V and 8 bases from J; bases unmatched to any gene: 5. Written as DNA, the CDR3 is TGCGCCAGCAGCCCCGGGACAGGGAGCGGCTACACCTTC. It is translated as CASSPGTGSGYTF.

The chain uses TRBV6-2 or TRBV6-3 and TRBJ1-1, with D unresolved. This CDR3 has 16 amino acids. The V gene's germline CDR1 is MNHEY and CDR2 SVGEGT. Trimming cost V 4 bases and J 1 base, with 16 bases left between them. CDR3 bases: TGTGCCAGCAGTTTAACGGGTTTTACTGCGAACACTGAAGCTTTCTTT. Protein product: CASSLTGFTANTEAFF.

The chain has TRBV29-1 and TRBJ2-3, with 7 positions matching TRBD1. In germline, CDR1 is SQVTM, CDR2 ANQGSEA. The CDR3 sequence is 14 residues long. V lost 2 bases, J lost 4 bases, and 6 bases stayed unmatched. As DNA, the CDR3 is TGCAGCGTTGAACGACAGGGAGTAGCAGATACGCAGTATTTT. This sequence encodes CSVERQGVADTQYF.

This clone was observed a single time. The chain joins TRBV29-1 to TRBJ2-5, with 7 bases fitting TRBD1. V was clipped by 5 bases and J by 4 bases; unmatched bases: 13. The CDR3 contains 15 residues. In germline, CDR1 is SQVTM, CDR2 ANQGSEA. The CDR3 nucleotides read TGCAGCGTTTACCGGGACAGAGAATTTTTAGAGACCCAGTACTTC. It yields the protein CSVYRDREFLETQYF.

The chain joins TRBV4-2 to TRBJ2-3; 12 bases align to TRBD2. The CDR3 runs 15 residues. V dropped 4 bases and J dropped 5; count of bases not matched to a gene: 4. CDR1 is LGHNA and CDR2 is YNFKEQ in the germline V gene. The CDR3 region is CASSPSGGAVDTQYF. Here the CDR3 DNA reads TGTGCCAGCAGCCCTAGCGGGGGGGCCGTAGATACGCAGTATTTT.

The chain recombines TRBV2 with TRBJ2-7; 9 positions agree with TRBD1. Germline assignment: CDR1 SNHLY and CDR2 FYNNEI. The CDR3 contains 13 residues. V lost 6 bases, J lost 2 bases, and 2 bases stayed unmatched. This CDR3 is CASRRDRAYEQYF. The CDR3 nucleotides read TGTGCCAGCAGGAGGGACAGGGCCTACGAGCAGTACTTC.

The chain recombines TRBV7-9 with TRBJ1-1; D remains unclear. Deletions cut 5 bases from V and 3 bases from J, with 16 bases between. In germline, CDR1 is SEHNR, CDR2 FQNEAQ (reference sequence). The CDR3 is made up of 15 amino acids. The CDR3 protein is CASSPGGGSDTEAFF. The CDR3 DNA reads as TGTGCCAGCAGCCCAGGAGGAGGTTCGGACACTGAAGCTTTCTTT.